The T cell receptor (beta chain) under discussion was sequenced for a study of T cell responses to AZD1222 COVID-19 vaccine. CDR3 length: 15 residues. Germline loops: CDR1 MNHEY, CDR2 SVGAGI. Trimming stripped 5 bases from V and 1 base from J, with 13 bases between. Repertoires were generated with immunoSEQ multiplex PCR, while TCRdb's copy carries only in-frame clones and drops some. The top ten hold less than 0.95% of the sample, which has about 140,000 clones, 85% to 95% seen once. This sequence joins TRBV6-5 and TRBJ2-3, with D possibly TRBD1 on 6 matching bases. Sequences were derived from peripheral blood, sampled on day 0 of MenACWY control vaccination. The clonotype was recovered from an adult in good health. In nucleotides, the CDR3 is TGTGCCAGCAGTCAGGGACACGGACGCACAGATACGCAGTATTTT. It specifies CASSQGHGRTDTQYF.